Each of the 30 T cell receptor beta chains below was sequenced from the same sample in a study of blood T cell repertoires in COVID-19 (TCRdb year 2020). Library construction relied on the immunoSEQ multiplex PCR assay. In its TCRdb copy, this immuneACCESS table keeps in-frame sequences only and misses some clones. Where compared with another copy, unresolved V genes explain less than half of these, and the others have no known cause. This sample holds about 380,000 clones; 80% to 90% were observed only once. The top ten constitute 1.3% of the sample. Source material: PBMCs or T cells enriched from blood (not recorded which). The receptors come from a man aged 30 to 45 who had recovered from COVID-19.

A single count supports this clone. This sequence joins TRBV4-1 and TRBJ1-1, with D maybe TRBD1 (5 bases). Germline values: CDR1 MGHRA, CDR2 YSYEKL. The V end lost 0 bases, the J end lost 4 bases, and 15 bases lay between the germline ends. The CDR3 is made up of 16 amino acids. CDR3 nucleotides: TGCGCCAGCAGCCAAGAGGTGGCCCCCGGGGGCACTGAAGCTTTCTTT. Residues: CASSQEVAPGGTEAFF.

This chain connects TRBV7-9 to TRBJ1-5; 7 bases line up with TRBD1. Trimming took 4 bases from V and 8 from J; bases not matched to a gene: 5. This CDR3 is built from 13 residues. Germline V gene lookup returns CDR1 SEHNR and CDR2 FQNEAQ (reference sequence). CDR3 in DNA: TGTGCCAGCAGCTCACAGGGGCGGGAGCCCCAGCATTTT. Its protein is CASSSQGREPQHF.

The chain uses TRBV3-1 (or the pseudogene TRBV3-2) and TRBJ2-7; maybe TRBD2 (5 bases). V lost 0 bases to trimming and J lost 3 bases, with 12 bases between them. The CDR3 loop spans 15 amino acids. Germline CDR1 and CDR2: LGHDT and YNNKEL (reference sequence). The CDR3 bases are TGTGCCAGCAGCCAAGAAACGGGAAGTAACTACGAGCAGTACTTC. As protein: CASSQETGSNYEQYF.

This chain connects TRBV4-2 to TRBJ1-6; 7 nucleotides match TRBD1. CDR1 is LGHNA, CDR2 YNFKEQ, per germline. V was pared by 0 bases and J by 6 bases, with 5 bases of the junction left unmatched. This CDR3 has 16 amino acids. The chain's CDR3 is CASSQDRWTGNSPLHF. The CDR3 DNA reads as TGTGCCAGCAGCCAAGACCGGTGGACAGGTAATTCACCCCTCCACTTT.

This clone was picked up a small number of times. The chain has TRBV6-4 and TRBJ2-7; perhaps TRBD1 as D (5 bases). The CDR3 is made up of 15 amino acids. From germline, CDR1 is MRHNA and CDR2 SNTAGT. Trimming stripped 7 bases from V and 2 bases from J, with 18 bases between. In nucleotides, the CDR3 is TGTGCCAGCACCGAGACCGCTGGGGCAGCCTACGAGCAGTACTTC. Translating gives CASTETAGAAYEQYF.

The chain combines TRBV9 with TRBJ2-1; 7 bases are a match to TRBD2. The length of the CDR3 is 19 residues. Trimming at V came to 0 bases and at J to 2 bases, leaving 14 bases not matched to a gene. From germline, CDR1 is SGDLS and CDR2 YYNGEE. CDR3 residues: CASSVAPPQAAGAYNEQFF. CDR3 nucleotide sequence: TGTGCCAGCAGCGTAGCCCCTCCCCAGGCGGCGGGGGCCTACAATGAGCAGTTCTTC.

This chain uses TRBV11-2 with TRBJ1-1; possible D gene TRBD1, 5 bases. Between the trimmed V and J ends, which lost 2 bases and 1 base, there was a span of 11 bases. The CDR3 loop spans 15 amino acids. Per the germline V gene, CDR1 is SGHAT and CDR2 is FQNNGV. The CDR3 nucleotides are TGTGCCAGCAGCTTATTCGGCGGGGGGAACACTGAAGCTTTCTTT. The encoded protein is CASSLFGGGNTEAFF.

The chain has TRBV19 and TRBJ1-2; D is unclear. V lost 1 base, J lost 1 base, and 10 bases lay in between. From germline, CDR1 is LNHDA and CDR2 SQIVND (reference sequence). CDR3 length: 15 residues. CDR3 protein: CASSIAFSVNYGYTF. DNA of the CDR3: TGTGCCAGTAGTATAGCCTTCAGCGTTAACTATGGCTACACCTTC.

The chain combines TRBV29-1 with TRBJ1-5, with 9 bases aligning to TRBD1. V shed 6 bases and J 4 bases; nucleotides not matched to a gene: 10. In germline, CDR1 is SQVTM, CDR2 ANQGSEA. The CDR3 has 15 amino acids. As DNA, the CDR3 is TGCAGCGTCGCCACAGGGGGCACAGGGAATCAGCCCCAGCATTTT. Translating it yields CSVATGGTGNQPQHF.

This chain joins TRBV19 and TRBJ1-4; 7 bases agree with TRBD1. V lost 3 bases to trimming and J lost 5 bases; unmatched junction nucleotides: 9. The germline V gene has CDR1 LNHDA and CDR2 SQIVND (reference sequence). The CDR3 is 16 amino acids. The DNA of the CDR3 is TGTGCCAGTAGTATGCGGGGCGGGACAGTCAATGAAAAACTGTTTTTT. It translates to CASSMRGGTVNEKLFF.

CDR3: CASSTRGGDPYEQYF. CDR3 sequence (DNA): TGTGCCAGCAGCACCCGGGGAGGGGATCCCTACGAGCAGTACTTC. The rearrangement links TRBV7-2 to TRBJ2-7; 7 bases line up with TRBD2. This CDR3 comprises 15 residues. Germline CDR1 SGHTA, CDR2 FQGNSA. The V and J ends lost 5 bases and 2 bases, in that order; junction bases with no gene match: 9.

This chain uses TRBV27 with TRBJ2-7; D possibly corresponds to TRBD1 (5 bases). Trimming took off 2 bases at V and 4 bases at J, with 12 bases between the two ends. The CDR3 is made up of 14 amino acids. Per the germline V gene, CDR1 is MNHEY and CDR2 is SMNVEV (reference sequence). CDR3 region: CASSLIQGQYEQYF. CDR3 nucleotide sequence: TGTGCCAGCAGTTTAATCCAGGGCCAGTACGAGCAGTACTTC.

The rearrangement joins TRBV7-8 to TRBJ2-1; 9 bases are shared with TRBD2. V lost 1 base, J lost 8 bases, and 9 bases stayed unmatched. This CDR3 region has 16 residues. Germline V lookup: CDR1 SGHVS, CDR2 FQNEAQ. The CDR3 nucleotides are TGTGCCAGCAGCTTAGGCGGCGGGGGGGCCAACGATGAGCAGTTCTTC. Translating it yields CASSLGGGGANDEQFF.

The rearrangement uses TRBV7-9 and TRBJ2-1; D is undetermined. V was trimmed by 2 bases and J by 1 base, leaving 6 bases between them. The CDR3 consists of 14 residues. Germline values: CDR1 SEHNR, CDR2 FQNEAQ (reference sequence). This chain's CDR3 is CASSLSLSYNEQFF. In DNA form, the CDR3 reads TGTGCCAGCAGCTTATCTCTATCCTACAATGAGCAGTTCTTC.

The chain uses TRBV30 and TRBJ1-5, with a possible D match to TRBD1 (5 bases). Trimming removed 3 bases from V and 0 bases from J, with 12 bases in between. From germline, CDR1 is GTSNPN and CDR2 SVGIG (reference sequence). The CDR3 is 15 residues long. The CDR3 DNA follows: TGTGCCTGGAGGGGGCAGGGAATTAGCAATCAGCCCCAGCATTTT. It encodes CAWRGQGISNQPQHF. The full variable domain, rest sourced from reference TRBV30 and TRBJ1-5, is SQTIHQWPATLVQPVGSPLSLECTVEGTSNPNLYWYRQAAGRGLQLLFYSVGIGQISSEVPQNLSASRPQDRQFILSSKKLLLSDSGFYLCAWRGQGISNQPQHFGDGTRLSIL.

The V and J genes are TRBV12-3 or TRBV12-4 and TRBJ2-7; D gene ambiguous. This CDR3 has 13 amino acids. Trimming cost V 5 bases and J 2 bases, with 10 bases left between them. The CDR3 DNA reads as TGTGCCAGCAGTCCCCTCCGTCCCTACGAGCAGTACTTC. Translation: CASSPLRPYEQYF.

This clone was seen once. The gene calls are TRBV5-6 and TRBJ2-1, with 7 bases fitting TRBD1. The CDR3 has 13 amino acids. Germline loops: CDR1 SGHDT, CDR2 YYEEEE. V lost 5 bases, J lost 10 bases, and 9 bases stayed unmatched. The CDR3 nucleotides read TGTGCCAGCAGAAGGACAGGTGGAGGAGAGCAGTTCTTC. This encodes CASRRTGGGEQFF.

This chain links TRBV15 with TRBJ1-5; TRBD1 aligns across 9 bases. Germline V gene lookup returns CDR1 LNHNV and CDR2 YYDKDF (reference sequence). The CDR3 has 12 amino acids. After removal of 9 bases from V and 6 bases from J, the junction contained 3 bases not matched to a gene. CDR3: CATGGQGQPQHF. The CDR3 nucleotides read TGTGCCACGGGGGGACAGGGTCAGCCCCAGCATTTT.

The chain combines TRBV12-3 or TRBV12-4 with TRBJ1-5; D call uncertain. CDR3 length equals 12 residues. Trimming pared 7 bases from V and 8 bases from J, leaving 12 bases between. The CDR3 loop is CASTYGQKPQHF. CDR3 in DNA: TGTGCCAGCACCTACGGTCAAAAGCCCCAGCATTTT.

The gene calls are TRBV19 and TRBJ2-1; 13 bases are shared with TRBD2. This CDR3 is built from 17 residues. CDR1 is LNHDA, CDR2 SQIVND, per germline (reference sequence). The ends lost 7 bases at V and 5 bases at J; junction bases unmatched: 11. DNA for the CDR3: TGTGCCAGTATTCCAGGACTAGCGGGGGACCTAAACAATGAGCAGTTCTTC. It codes for CASIPGLAGDLNNEQFF.

This chain joins TRBV7-9 and TRBJ1-5; 7 bases map to TRBD1. The J segment lost 8 bases and the V segment lost 1 base, leaving 11 bases of the junction unmatched. The CDR3 length is 16 residues. The V gene's germline CDR1 is SEHNR and CDR2 FQNEAQ (reference sequence). The CDR3 loop reads CASSLGRQGLGEPQHF. CDR3 DNA sequence: TGTGCCAGCAGCTTAGGTAGACAGGGTCTGGGGGAGCCCCAGCATTTT.

This CDR3 reads CASSLVTTNEKLFF. The CDR3 region has the DNA TGTGCCAGCAGCTTAGTAACAACTAATGAAAAACTGTTTTTT. The chain has TRBV7-9 and TRBJ1-4; unclear D gene. Trimming stripped 1 base from V and 0 bases from J, with 3 bases between. Germline V gives CDR1 SEHNR, CDR2 FQNEAQ (reference sequence). The CDR3 covers 14 residues. Combining the CDR3 with reference TRBV7-9 and TRBJ1-4 gives the whole variable domain DTGVSQNPRHKITKRGQNVTFRCDPISEHNRLYWYRQTLGQGPEFLTYFQNEAQLEKSRLLSDRFSAERPKGSFSTLEIQRTEQGDSAMYLCASSLVTTNEKLFFGSGTQLSVL.

The rearrangement uses TRBV6-2 or TRBV6-3 and TRBJ1-1; no clear D. Germline V CDR1 and CDR2: MNHEY, SVGEGT. V was pared by 2 bases and J by 11 bases, with 9 bases between. This CDR3 has 11 residues. The CDR3 nucleotides read TGTGCCAGCAGTTACAGTATCGCGGCTTTCTTT. It is translated as CASSYSIAAFF.

The chain carries TRBV2 and TRBJ1-1; TRBD1 might be the D (5 bases). Trimming stripped 4 bases from V and 3 bases from J, with 24 bases between. The CDR3 consists of 18 residues. Germline values: CDR1 SNHLY, CDR2 FYNNEI. Here the CDR3 DNA reads TGTGCCAGCAGTGTCAGCCCCCGGGGCGCGCCGGGGGACACTGAAGCTTTCTTT. This sequence encodes CASSVSPRGAPGDTEAFF.

CDR3 in amino acids: CASSFDRGVGTGELFF. In DNA, the CDR3 is TGTGCCAGCAGCTTTGACAGGGGAGTCGGCACCGGGGAGCTGTTTTTT. The chain carries TRBV9 and TRBJ2-2, with 8 bases aligning to TRBD1. Germline lookup yields CDR1 SGDLS and CDR2 YYNGEE. This CDR3 has 16 amino acids. V dropped 4 bases and J dropped 4; count of bases not matched to a gene: 9.

The chain employs TRBV4-2 and TRBJ2-3; D gene ambiguous. This CDR3 contains 13 residues. Germline values: CDR1 LGHNA, CDR2 YNFKEQ. Trimming shortened V by 1 base and J by 5 bases, and 7 bases separated the two germline ends. The CDR3 loop reads CASSQVIRDTQYF. CDR3 sequence (DNA): TGTGCCAGCAGCCAAGTCATTAGAGATACGCAGTATTTT.

Of note for this clone: The sample holds other DNA sequences that translate to the same CDR3. The CDR3 DNA reads as TGCGCCAGCAGCTTGGGACAGGGGGGAAATGAGCAGTTCTTC. Its translation is CASSLGQGGNEQFF. The chain employs TRBV5-1 and TRBJ2-1, with 9 bases lining up with TRBD1. The CDR3 has 14 amino acids. CDR1 and CDR2 from the germline V gene are SGHRS and YFSETQ. With 0 bases clipped from V and 7 bases from J, the junction kept 2 bases outside the gene matches.

This chain connects TRBV11-2 to TRBJ1-5; D is perhaps TRBD1 (6 bases). Germline V CDR1 and CDR2: SGHAT, FQNNGV. The CDR3 consists of 12 residues. The V end lost 1 base, the J end lost 11 bases, and 9 bases lay between the germline ends. The CDR3 is CASSLVRGTQHF. The CDR3 nucleotides are TGTGCCAGCAGCTTAGTAAGGGGGACCCAGCATTTT.

V usage is TRBV5-1 and J usage is TRBJ1-1; 7 bases map to TRBD1. From germline, CDR1 is SGHRS and CDR2 YFSETQ. The CDR3 has 15 residues. The trim removed 4 bases at V and 1 base at J, leaving 7 bases unmatched. CDR3 nucleotides: TGCGCCAGCAGCCCATCCGGGACAGCGAACACTGAAGCTTTCTTT. It is translated as CASSPSGTANTEAFF.

This chain uses TRBV7-9 with TRBJ2-7; TRBD2 might be the D (6 bases). This CDR3 is built from 13 residues. Germline V gene sequence: CDR1 SEHNR, CDR2 FQNEAQ (reference sequence). V lost 5 bases and J 6 bases, leaving 14 bases between the germline ends. The CDR3 reads CASSRNSGFEQYF. The CDR3, as DNA: TGTGCCAGCAGCCGGAACAGCGGGTTCGAGCAGTACTTC.